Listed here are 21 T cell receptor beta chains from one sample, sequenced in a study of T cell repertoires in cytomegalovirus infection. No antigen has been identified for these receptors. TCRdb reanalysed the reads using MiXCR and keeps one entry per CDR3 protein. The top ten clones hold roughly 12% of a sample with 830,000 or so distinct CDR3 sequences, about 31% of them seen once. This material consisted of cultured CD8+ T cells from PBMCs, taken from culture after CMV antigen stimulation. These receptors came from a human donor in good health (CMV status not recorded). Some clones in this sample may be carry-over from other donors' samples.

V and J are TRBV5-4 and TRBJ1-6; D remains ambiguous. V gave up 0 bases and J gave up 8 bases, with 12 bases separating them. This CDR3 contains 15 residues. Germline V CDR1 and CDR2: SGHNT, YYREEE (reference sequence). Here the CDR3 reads CASSLESGPYSPLHF. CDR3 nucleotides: TGTGCCAGCAGCTTGGAATCTGGACCTTATTCACCCCTCCACTTT. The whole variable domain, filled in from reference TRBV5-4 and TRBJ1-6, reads ETGVTQSPTHLIKTRGQQVTLRCSSQSGHNTVSWYQQALGQGPQFIFQYYREEENGRGNFPPRFSGLQFPNYSSELNVNALELDDSALYLCASSLESGPYSPLHFGNGTRLTVT.

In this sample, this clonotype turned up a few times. The CDR3 sequence is CASSTELWTYTDTQYF. The DNA of the CDR3 is TGTGCCAGTAGCACGGAACTATGGACCTACACAGATACGCAGTATTTT. The J gene is TRBJ2-3, the V gene TRBV19; D remains unclear. Germline V CDR1 and CDR2: LNHDA, SQIVND (reference sequence). This CDR3 is 16 amino acids long. V lost 6 bases and J lost 2, with 18 bases in between. The variable domain in full, completed from reference TRBV19 and TRBJ2-3, reads DGGITQSPKYLFRKEGQNVTLSCEQNLNHDAMYWYRQDPGQGLRLIYYSQIVNDFQKGDIAEGYSVSREKKESFPLTVTSAQKNPTAFYLCASSTELWTYTDTQYFGPGTRLTVL.

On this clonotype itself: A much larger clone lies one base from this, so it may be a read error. In nucleotides, the CDR3 is TGTGCCAACAGCCTAGGGACTAGCGGGGTCACAGATACGCAGTATTTT. Its protein product is CANSLGTSGVTDTQYF. The rearrangement joins TRBV7-2 to TRBJ2-3; 13 bases fit TRBD2. There are 16 residues in the CDR3. Germline CDR1 and CDR2: SGHTA and FQGNSA.

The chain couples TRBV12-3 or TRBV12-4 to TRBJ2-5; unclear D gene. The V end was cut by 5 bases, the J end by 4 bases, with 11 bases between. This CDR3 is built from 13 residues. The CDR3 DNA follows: TGTGCCAGCAGTCCTGGCTTTAGAGAGACCCAGTACTTC. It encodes CASSPGFRETQYF.

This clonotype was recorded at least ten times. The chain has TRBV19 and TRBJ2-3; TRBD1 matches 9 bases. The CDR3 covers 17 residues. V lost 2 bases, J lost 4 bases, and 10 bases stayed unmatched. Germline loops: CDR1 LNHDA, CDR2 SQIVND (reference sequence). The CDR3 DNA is TGTGCCAGTAGTATAAGGGGCGGGACAGGGAGTCCAGATACGCAGTATTTT. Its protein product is CASSIRGGTGSPDTQYF.

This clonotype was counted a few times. Here the CDR3 DNA reads TGTGCCAGCAGCTTAGGGAGCCTGGGTTCTGGAAACACCATATATTTT. Protein sequence: CASSLGSLGSGNTIYF. This chain links TRBV7-6 with TRBJ1-3; D call uncertain. Trimming shortened V by 1 base and J by 1 base, and 11 bases separated the two germline ends. Germline lookup yields CDR1 SGHVS and CDR2 FNYEAQ. CDR3 length: 16 amino acids.

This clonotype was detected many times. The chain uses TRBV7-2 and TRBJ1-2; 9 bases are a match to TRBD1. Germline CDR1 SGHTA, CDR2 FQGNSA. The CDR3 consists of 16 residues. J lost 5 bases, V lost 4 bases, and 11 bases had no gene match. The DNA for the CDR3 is TGTGCCAGCAGCTCCTCGCTCCGGGACAGGGAATATGGCTACACCTTC. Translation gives CASSSSLRDREYGYTF.

The CDR3 DNA follows: TGTGCCAGCAGTTACTTTTACAGGGGGCGGGAGACCCAGTACTTC. This encodes CASSYFYRGRETQYF. The chain uses TRBV6-5 and TRBJ2-5; TRBD1 agrees at 9 bases. J gave up 5 bases and V 1 base, and 5 bases lay outside the gene matches. CDR1 and CDR2 from the germline V gene are MNHEY and SVGAGI. This CDR3 region has 15 residues.

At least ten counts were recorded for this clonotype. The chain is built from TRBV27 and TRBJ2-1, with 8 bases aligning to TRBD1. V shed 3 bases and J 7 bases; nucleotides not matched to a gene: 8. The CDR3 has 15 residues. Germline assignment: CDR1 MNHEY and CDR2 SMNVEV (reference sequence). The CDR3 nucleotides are TGTGCCAGCAGTTTCCTGACAGGGGAAGGGAATGAGCAGTTCTTC. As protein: CASSFLTGEGNEQFF.

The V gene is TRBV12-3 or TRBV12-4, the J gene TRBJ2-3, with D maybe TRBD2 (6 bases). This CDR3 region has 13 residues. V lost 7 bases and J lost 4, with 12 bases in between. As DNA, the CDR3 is TGTGCCAGCAAGGACGGGAGCGCAGATACGCAGTATTTT. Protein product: CASKDGSADTQYF.

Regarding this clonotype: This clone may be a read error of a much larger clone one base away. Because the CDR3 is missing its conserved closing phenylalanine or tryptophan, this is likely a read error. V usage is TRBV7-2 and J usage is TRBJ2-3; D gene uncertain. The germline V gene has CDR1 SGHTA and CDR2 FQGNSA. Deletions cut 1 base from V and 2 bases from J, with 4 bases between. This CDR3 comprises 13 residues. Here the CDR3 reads CASSLDATDTQYI. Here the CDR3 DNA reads TGTGCCAGCAGCTTAGATGCCACAGATACGCAGTATATT.

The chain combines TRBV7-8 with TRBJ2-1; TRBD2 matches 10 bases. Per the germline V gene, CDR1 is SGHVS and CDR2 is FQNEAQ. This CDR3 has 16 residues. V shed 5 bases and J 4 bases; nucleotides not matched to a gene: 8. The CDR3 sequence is CASSPQAGGPYNEQFF. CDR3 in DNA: TGTGCCAGCAGCCCTCAAGCGGGGGGGCCTTACAATGAGCAGTTCTTC.

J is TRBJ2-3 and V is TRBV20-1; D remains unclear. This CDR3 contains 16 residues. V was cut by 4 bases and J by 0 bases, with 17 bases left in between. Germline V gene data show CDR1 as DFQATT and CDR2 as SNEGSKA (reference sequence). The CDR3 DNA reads TGCAGTGCTAACACCCGACGTCACTCTAGCACAGATACGCAGTATTTT. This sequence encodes CSANTRRHSSTDTQYF.

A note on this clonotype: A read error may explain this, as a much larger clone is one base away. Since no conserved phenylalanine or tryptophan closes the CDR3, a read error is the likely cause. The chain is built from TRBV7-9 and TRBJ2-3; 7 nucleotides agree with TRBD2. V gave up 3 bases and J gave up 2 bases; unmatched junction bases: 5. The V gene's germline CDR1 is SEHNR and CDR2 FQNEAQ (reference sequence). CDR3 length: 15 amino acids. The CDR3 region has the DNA TGTGCCAGCAGCTTGACTAGCAGAAACACAGATACGCAGTATTTA. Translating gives CASSLTSRNTDTQYL.

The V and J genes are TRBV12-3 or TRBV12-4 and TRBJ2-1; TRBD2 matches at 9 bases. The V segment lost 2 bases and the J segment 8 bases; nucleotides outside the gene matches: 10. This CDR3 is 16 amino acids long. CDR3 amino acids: CASSLIAGAPGYEQFF. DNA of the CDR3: TGTGCCAGCAGTTTAATAGCGGGGGCCCCCGGGTATGAGCAGTTCTTC.

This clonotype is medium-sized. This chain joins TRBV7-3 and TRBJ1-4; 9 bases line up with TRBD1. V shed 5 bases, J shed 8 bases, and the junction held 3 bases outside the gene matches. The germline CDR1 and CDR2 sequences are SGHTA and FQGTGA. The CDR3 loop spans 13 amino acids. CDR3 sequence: CASSLGTGEKLFF. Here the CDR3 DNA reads TGTGCCAGCAGCCTCGGGACAGGGGAAAAACTGTTTTTT. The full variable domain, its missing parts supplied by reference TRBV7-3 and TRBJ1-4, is GAGVSQTPSNKVTEKGKYVELRCDPISGHTALYWYRQSLGQGPEFLIYFQGTGAADDSGLPNDRFFAVRPEGSVSTLKIQRTERGDSAVYLCASSLGTGEKLFFGSGTQLSVL.

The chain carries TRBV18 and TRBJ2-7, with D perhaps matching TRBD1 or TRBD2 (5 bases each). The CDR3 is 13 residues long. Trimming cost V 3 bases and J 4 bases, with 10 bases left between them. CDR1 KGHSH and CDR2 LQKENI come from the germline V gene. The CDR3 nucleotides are TGTGCCAGCTCACCGAGGGACGAGTACGAGCAGTACGTC. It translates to CASSPRDEYEQYV.

The CDR3 region is CASSYSGRGLETQYF. For the CDR3, the DNA is TGTGCCAGCAGTTACTCTGGCAGGGGGCTGGAGACCCAGTACTTC. The chain recombines TRBV6-2 or TRBV6-3 with TRBJ2-5; 8 bases agree with TRBD1. V gave up 0 bases and J gave up 5 bases; unmatched junction bases: 5. This CDR3 has 15 residues. The V gene's germline CDR1 is MNHEY and CDR2 SVGEGT.

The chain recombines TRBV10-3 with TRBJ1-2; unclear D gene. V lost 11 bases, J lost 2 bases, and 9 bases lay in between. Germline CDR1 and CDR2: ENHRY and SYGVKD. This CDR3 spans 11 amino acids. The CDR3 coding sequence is TGTGCCCTCCGCGGGAACTATGGCTACACCTTC. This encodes CALRGNYGYTF.

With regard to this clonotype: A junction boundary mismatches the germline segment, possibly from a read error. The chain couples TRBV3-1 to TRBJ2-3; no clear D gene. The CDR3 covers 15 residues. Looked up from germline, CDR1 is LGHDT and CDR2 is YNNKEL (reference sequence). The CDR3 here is CAGSPLYGRTDTQYF. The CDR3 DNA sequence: TGTGCCGGCAGCCCCCTCTATGGCCGCACAGATACGCAGTATTTT.

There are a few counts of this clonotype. This CDR3 is CASSPGTGVGRDTQYF. The DNA of the CDR3 is TGTGCCAGCAGCCCCGGGACAGGGGTAGGAAGGGATACGCAGTATTTT. The rearrangement joins TRBV7-9 to TRBJ2-3, with TRBD1 matching 10 bases. Losses at the gene ends were 5 bases for V and 6 bases for J; bases not matched to a gene: 11. This CDR3 has 16 amino acids. Germline CDR1 SEHNR, CDR2 FQNEAQ (reference sequence).